The TCR beta chain under discussion was sequenced for a study of cytomegalovirus exposure and HLA in healthy donors. Study results and caveats: Excluded were some V segments that proved indistinguishable, including TRBV6-2 and TRBV6-3.

The junction had 5 bases not matched to a gene; V was cut back by 2 bases and J by 5 bases. There are 16 residues in the CDR3. Germline CDR1 is SNHLY and CDR2 is FYNNEI. PCR primers comprised 60 Vbeta and 13 Jbeta primers. The method was immunoSEQ multiplex PCR; TCRdb's version includes in-frame clones alone and lacks a portion of them. This sample has fewer than 350,000 clones, with roughly 90% found just once. A word on this clone: Its antigen is not identified.

This clonotype originated in a woman aged 18-35 years in good health and CMV-seronegative. The chain is built from TRBV2 and TRBJ2-3; TRBD2 matches 12 bases. The sequenced sample was PBMCs. CDR3 amino acids: CASSELSSGGGDTQYF. The CDR3, as DNA: TGTGCCAGCAGTGAACTGTCTAGCGGGGGGGGAGATACGCAGTATTTT.